This T cell receptor beta chain came from a study of blood T cell repertoires in COVID-19. About the study: There were acute and convalescent COVID-19 samples, and they came from the United States, Italy and Spain.

Germline CDR1 and CDR2: LNHDA and SQIVND (reference sequence). Between the trimmed V and J ends, which lost 6 bases and 3 bases, there was a span of 19 bases. The CDR3 is made up of 16 amino acids. Two consecutive negative NP/OP PCR tests, clearance, or resolved symptoms defined Cohort 3 recovery. Study processing details: Estimation of nucleated cell counts was performed using reference gene primer amplification. Profiling relied on immunoSEQ multiplex PCR, and the TCRdb table lists in-frame clones only, not all of them. The DNA gave D and trimming, while V, J and clone size come from that table. Seen here are some 250,000 clones, 85% to 90% observed once, and the top ten hold roughly 8.6%.

The sequenced sample was PBMCs or T cells enriched from blood (not recorded which). This clonotype was obtained from a middle-aged man who had recovered from COVID-19. This chain joins TRBV19 and TRBJ2-3; a possible D gene is TRBD1 (6 bases). CDR3 in DNA: TGTGCCAGTAGGTTACAGGGTGCAAAAGGGACAGATACGCAGTATTTT. Encoded protein: CASRLQGAKGTDTQYF.